This is a list of T cell receptor beta chains from one sample in a study of blood T cell repertoires in COVID-19. TCRdb's copy holds only in-frame clones and misses some; the assay was immunoSEQ multiplex PCR. The sample includes a few hundred thousand clones, 70% to 90% of them seen just once. The sequencing input was peripheral blood. The receptors shown here come from a woman aged 30 to 39 who had recovered from COVID-19. Each CDR3 is given with its conserved first and last residue. A D gene is named only where the DNA matches it firmly. Clone size is stated in some rows and not others, as once, few, many or a class when expanded.

>TRBJ2-1|TRBV27|.|once
CASSLGWGPYNEQFF
TGTGCCAGCAGCCTAGGATGGGGCCCGTACAATGAGCAGTTCTTC
>TRBJ2-7|TRBV28|.|.
CASSLLSSFFYEQYF
TGTGCCAGCAGTTTACTTTCCAGTTTCTTCTACGAGCAGTACTTC
>TRBJ1-6|TRBV5-1|.|.
CASSLGQQDSPLHF
TGCGCCAGCAGCTTGGGCCAGCAGGATTCACCCCTCCACTTT
>TRBJ2-5|TRBV12-5|.|.
CASGSTPLETQYF
TGTGCTAGTGGTTCGACTCCCTTGGAGACCCAGTACTTC
>TRBJ2-7|TRBV4-1|.|.
CASSQGQTILLLEQYF
TGCGCCAGCAGCCAAGGGCAGACCATACTACTCTTAGAACAGTACTTC
>TRBJ2-3|TRBV19|TRBD1|once
CASSIGQGTDTQYF
TGTGCCAGTAGTATAGGACAGGGAACGGATACGCAGTATTTT
>TRBJ1-1|TRBV6-5|.|.
CASSYIQTGLNTEAFF
TGTGCCAGCAGTTACATACAGACAGGTTTGAACACTGAAGCTTTCTTT
>TRBJ1-2|TRBV12-3/TRBV12-4|.|.
CASSFDIIYGYTF
TGTGCCAGCAGTTTCGACATCATCTATGGCTACACCTTC
>TRBJ2-7|TRBV13|TRBD2|.
CASSLRLAGPYEQYF
TGTGCCAGCAGCCTTAGACTAGCGGGGCCCTACGAGCAGTACTTC
>TRBJ2-3|TRBV4-2|TRBD2|.
CASSQVLSRETDTQYF
TGTGCCAGCAGCCAAGTTCTCTCGCGGGAGACAGATACGCAGTATTTT
>TRBJ2-7|TRBV6-2/TRBV6-3|.|few
CASSYSGTYEQYF
TGTGCCAGCAGTTATTCTGGCACCTACGAGCAGTACTTC
>TRBJ2-1|TRBV6-4|.|.
CASSDQASLYNEQFF
TGTGCCAGCAGTGACCAGGCCTCCCTTTACAATGAGCAGTTCTTC
>TRBJ1-3|TRBV5-4|.|.
CASSFGGGNTIYF
TGTGCCAGCAGCTTCGGGGGAGGAAACACCATATATTTT
>TRBJ2-7|TRBV15|.|once
CATSRGLYDRSEEQYF
TGTGCCACCAGCAGAGGATTATACGACAGGTCGGAAGAGCAGTACTTC
>TRBJ1-5|TRBV16|TRBD1|few
CASREDRGQGNQPQHF
TGTGCCAGCAGGGAAGACAGGGGCCAAGGCAATCAGCCCCAGCATTTT